The rows below give T cell receptor beta chains drawn from one sample of a study of siplizumab effects on memory and regulatory T cells. The protocol was immunoSEQ multiplex PCR, while the TCRdb copy is restricted to in-frame clones and leaves out a portion. The sample has about 91,000 clones; approximately 97% are singletons. Input material: naive CD4+ T cells sorted from blood. Receptor source: a human donor in good health. Each CDR3 is given with its conserved first and last residue. D genes are given only for firm matches. Expanded clones are given a class, and other clones once, few, many or no size at all.

D gene,clone size,V gene,J gene,CDR3 DNA,CDR3 protein
TRBD1,.,TRBV18,TRBJ2-7,TGTGCCAGCTCACCACGAGACAGGGCCGGGGAGCAGTACTTC,CASSPRDRAGEQYF
.,once,TRBV19,TRBJ1-1,TGTGCCAGTAGTGACCATTGGCGGGGCAGCACTGAAGCTTTCTTT,CASSDHWRGSTEAFF
.,once,TRBV2,TRBJ1-5,TGTGCCAGCAGTGGGCAGGGGTTAGGTCAGCCCCAGCATTTT,CASSGQGLGQPQHF
.,.,TRBV5-6,TRBJ2-5,TGTGCCAGCAGCTTTCGGTTGGCACCTTGGGAGACCCAGTACTTC,CASSFRLAPWETQYF
.,few,TRBV15,TRBJ1-6,TGTGCCACCAGCAGAGGTCGAGGGAATAATTCACCCCTCCACTTT,CATSRGRGNNSPLHF
TRBD1,.,TRBV28,TRBJ1-1,TGTGCCAGCAGTCCACTGGCGGGACAGGGCAATGGGGCTTTCTTT,CASSPLAGQGNGAFF
.,.,TRBV28,TRBJ1-4,TGTGCCAGCAGTTTAGACAGTATACGGGAAAAACTGTTTTTT,CASSLDSIREKLFF
TRBD1,.,TRBV27,TRBJ2-7,TGTGCCAGCTTCGGACAGGCTAACTCCTACGAGCAGTACTTC,CASFGQANSYEQYF
.,.,TRBV5-4,TRBJ2-7,TGTGCCAGCAGCTATACGGGGGGCGGTCGAGGCGAGCAGTACTTC,CASSYTGGGRGEQYF
.,.,TRBV6-5,TRBJ2-5,TGTGCCAGCAGTTACTCGTACGGGGTTTGGGAGACCCAGTACTTC,CASSYSYGVWETQYF
.,.,TRBV2,TRBJ1-2,TGTGCCAGCAGGAGCCCACAGAGGTTAGGTGGCTACACCTTC,CASRSPQRLGGYTF
TRBD1,.,TRBV5-1,TRBJ1-1,TGCGCCAGCAGCAGCCGACAGGGGAGCAACACTGAAGCTTTCTTT,CASSSRQGSNTEAFF
.,once,TRBV12-5,TRBJ2-3,TGTGCTAGTGGTTTGGTTAGAACAACCACGGATACGCAGTATTTT,CASGLVRTTTDTQYF
.,.,TRBV5-4,TRBJ2-2,TGTGCCAGCACCCCCAGGGGGGGGGCCGGCGGGGAGCTGTTTTTT,CASTPRGGAGGELFF
.,.,TRBV12-5,TRBJ1-6,TGTGCTAGTGGTTTGCCAGAGCCGACAGGCTTTAATTCACCCCTCCACTTT,CASGLPEPTGFNSPLHF
TRBD1,.,TRBV19,TRBJ2-7,TGTGCCAGTAGTCTGGGGGACAGACCCTACGAGCAGTACTTC,CASSLGDRPYEQYF
.,.,TRBV5-6,TRBJ2-2,TGTGCCAGCAGCGCTCCCAGTGCCACCGGGGAGCTGTTTTTT,CASSAPSATGELFF
.,once,TRBV5-1,TRBJ1-6,TGCGCCAGCAGCTTGCTCCGGGACAATAATTCACCCCTCCACTTT,CASSLLRDNNSPLHF
.,.,TRBV5-1,TRBJ2-7,TGCGCCAGCAGCTTGGAAAAAACCCCCTACGAGCAGTACTTC,CASSLEKTPYEQYF
TRBD1,once,TRBV11-2,TRBJ1-2,TGTGCCAGCAGCCGACGACAGGGGATGGACAATGGCTACACCTTC,CASSRRQGMDNGYTF
TRBD2,.,TRBV11-3,TRBJ2-5,TGTGCCAGCAGCTTAGGAGAGGGAACTAGCGGGGGATTGGAGACCCAGTACTTC,CASSLGEGTSGGLETQYF
TRBD2,.,TRBV5-5,TRBJ2-5,TGTGCCAGCTGCTACGCGGGGGAGGAGACCCAGTACTTC,CASCYAGEETQYF
.,.,TRBV19,TRBJ1-3,TGTGCCAGTAGTGAACAGGGTCGTGGAAACACCATATATTTT,CASSEQGRGNTIYF
.,.,TRBV5-1,TRBJ1-1,TGCGCCAGCAGCTTAGAGGGGAACACTGAAGCTTTCTTT,CASSLEGNTEAFF
.,.,TRBV7-3,TRBJ1-2,TGTGCCAGCAGCGCCCCGGGGGCTCCGTATGGCTACACCTTC,CASSAPGAPYGYTF
.,once,TRBV14,TRBJ2-2,TGTGCCAGCAGCCAAAGGAACACCGGGGAGCTGTTTTTT,CASSQRNTGELFF
.,.,TRBV11-2,TRBJ1-6,TGTGCCAGCAGCCGGACAGTGTCAAATTCACCCCTCCACTTT,CASSRTVSNSPLHF
.,once,TRBV7-9,TRBJ2-6,TGTGCCAGCAGCTTAGCACTAGAGAGCTCTGGGGCCAACGTCCTGACTTTC,CASSLALESSGANVLTF
TRBD1,once,TRBV7-6,TRBJ2-5,TGTGCCAGCAGCTTAGGGACAGGGAATTATCAAGAGACCCAGTACTTC,CASSLGTGNYQETQYF